These 21 T cell receptor beta chains share one sample of origin, sequenced in a study of cytotoxic CD8 clonotypes in ibrutinib-treated CLL. Sequencing was performed with immunoSEQ multiplex PCR; in TCRdb, only in-frame clones are kept and a portion is missing. The profile shows approximately 50,000 clones, roughly 76% of them singletons. The sample consisted of PBMCs, taken after 12 months of ibrutinib treatment. These receptors were obtained from a human donor with chronic lymphocytic leukemia.

The V gene is TRBV7-9, the J gene TRBJ2-6, with unresolved D. CDR1 and CDR2 (germline): SEHNR, FQNEAQ (reference sequence). The CDR3 loop spans 14 amino acids. Between the trimmed V and J ends, which lost 5 bases and 1 base, there was a span of 6 bases. The CDR3 loop is CASSKTSGANVLTF. DNA of the CDR3: TGTGCCAGCAGCAAGACTTCTGGGGCCAACGTCCTGACTTTC.

The chain combines TRBV5-6 with TRBJ2-7, with D unclear. Germline V gene lookup returns CDR1 SGHDT and CDR2 YYEEEE. This CDR3 is built from 11 residues. Between the trimmed V and J ends, which lost 6 bases and 7 bases, there was a span of 11 bases. The CDR3 coding sequence is TGTGCCAGCACGCAACCTCTTGAGCAGTACTTC. Its protein product is CASTQPLEQYF.

V gene TRBV19 combines with J gene TRBJ2-2; D tentatively fits TRBD1 or TRBD2 (6 bases each). Trimming cost V 8 bases and J 5 bases, with 15 bases left between them. The CDR3 spans 14 residues. CDR1 and CDR2 (germline): LNHDA, SQIVND (reference sequence). The CDR3 DNA reads TGTGCCAGTCTCGGGGGCGCGTCAACCGGGGAGCTGTTTTTT. As protein: CASLGGASTGELFF.

The sample holds a few counts of this clone. This chain joins TRBV27 and TRBJ2-6; D unclear. Germline V CDR1 and CDR2: MNHEY, SMNVEV (reference sequence). Trimming removed 5 bases from V and 0 bases from J, with 14 bases in between. The CDR3 is 17 amino acids. The CDR3 DNA is TGTGCCAGCAGTCTCCCATTTCAGGTCTCTGGGGCCAACGTCCTGACTTTC. Translated: CASSLPFQVSGANVLTF.

The V call is TRBV18, the J call TRBJ1-2; D might be TRBD1 (5 bases). V lost 0 bases, J lost 5 bases, and 16 bases lay in between. The CDR3 is 16 residues long. The germline gives CDR1 KGHSH, CDR2 LQKENI. The CDR3 spells CASSPPTVGRTYGYTF. The CDR3 DNA reads TGTGCCAGCTCACCACCGACAGTTGGCAGGACTTATGGCTACACCTTC. Together with reference TRBV18 and TRBJ1-2, the CDR3 gives the full variable domain: NAGVMQNPRHLVRRRGQEARLRCSPMKGHSHVYWYRQLPEEGLKFMVYLQKENIIDESGMPKERFSAEFPKEGPSILRIQQVVRGDSAAYFCASSPPTVGRTYGYTFGSGTRLTVV.

The CDR3 region has the DNA TGTGCCACCAGCAGAGATTTTCGGGGGGACACTGAAGCTTTCTTT. This gives the protein CATSRDFRGDTEAFF. J is TRBJ1-1 and V is TRBV15; possible D gene TRBD1, 5 bases. The CDR3 totals 15 residues. CDR1 LNHNV and CDR2 YYDKDF come from the germline V gene (reference sequence). V was shortened by 0 bases and J by 3 bases, with 11 bases between the two germline ends.

This chain joins TRBV11-1 and TRBJ2-6; TRBD1 might be the D (5 bases). The CDR3 totals 16 residues. Between the trimmed V and J ends, which lost 4 bases and 0 bases, there was a span of 10 bases. Germline V gives CDR1 SGHAT, CDR2 FQDESV (reference sequence). CDR3 loop: CASSWGRISGANVLTF. The CDR3 region has the DNA TGTGCCAGCAGCTGGGGCCGTATCTCTGGGGCCAACGTCCTGACTTTC.

This chain links TRBV2 with TRBJ2-2; D call uncertain. V was cut by 3 bases and J by 6 bases, with 5 bases left in between. Germline CDR1 is SNHLY and CDR2 is FYNNEI. CDR3 length equals 12 residues. In DNA, the CDR3 is TGTGCCAGCAGTGACATCCCCGGGGAGCTGTTTTTT. Protein: CASSDIPGELFF.

In DNA form, the CDR3 reads TGTGCCAGCAGTAACCGGGACAGGGGTTCAGGCTACACCTTC. Protein sequence: CASSNRDRGSGYTF. The V and J genes are TRBV6-1 and TRBJ1-2; 10 bases are shared with TRBD1. From germline, CDR1 is MNHNS and CDR2 SASEGT. CDR3 length: 14 residues. V shed 5 bases and J 8 bases; nucleotides not matched to a gene: 8.

This chain links TRBV6-1 with TRBJ2-7, with a tentative D call TRBD1 (5 bases). V lost 6 bases and J 1 base, leaving 13 bases between the germline ends. The germline CDR1 and CDR2 sequences are MNHNS and SASEGT. The CDR3 is made up of 14 amino acids. The CDR3 region is CASSDRPFSYEQYF. The CDR3 coding sequence is TGTGCCAGCAGCGACAGACCCTTTTCCTACGAGCAGTACTTC.

The chain links TRBV23-1 to TRBJ2-3; D gene uncertain. Being an ORF, TRBV23-1 has a function that is uncertain. Trimming left V 2 bases short and J 0 bases short, with 21 bases between. The CDR3 runs 19 residues. CDR3 sequence: CASSQPGRREQSSTDTQYF. The CDR3 DNA reads as TGCGCCAGCAGTCAACCGGGCCGGCGAGAACAATCGAGCACAGATACGCAGTATTTT.

The genes are TRBV9 and TRBJ2-1; D gene ambiguous. The CDR3 loop spans 14 amino acids. Germline assignment: CDR1 SGDLS and CDR2 YYNGEE. V was cut by 0 bases and J by 8 bases, with 12 bases left in between. The chain's CDR3 is CASSVAAVLDEQFF. The CDR3 coding sequence is TGTGCCAGCAGCGTAGCGGCAGTCCTGGATGAGCAGTTCTTC.

The V and J genes are TRBV28 and TRBJ1-3, with TRBD1 as a possible D gene (6 bases). This CDR3 has 14 residues. Per germline, CDR1 MDHEN and CDR2 SYDVKM. V was shortened by 5 bases and J by 3 bases, with 11 bases between the two germline ends. CDR3 in amino acids: CASSVPQGGNTIYF. CDR3 nucleotide sequence: TGTGCCAGCAGTGTGCCACAGGGTGGAAACACCATATATTTT.

This chain's CDR3 is CASSPNAGTGGYTF. CDR3 coding DNA: TGTGCCAGCAGCCCAAACGCCGGGACGGGAGGCTACACCTTC. The V and J genes are TRBV11-2 and TRBJ1-2, with a weak D call TRBD1 (5 bases). Trimming shortened V by 5 bases and J by 8 bases, and 18 bases separated the two germline ends. CDR3 length: 14 residues. The germline V gene encodes CDR1 SGHAT and CDR2 FQNNGV.

This clone has just one count. This chain links TRBV16 with TRBJ1-3; no clear D gene. The CDR3 is made up of 13 amino acids. CDR1 and CDR2 from the germline V gene are KGHSY and FQNENV. Trimming left V 4 bases short and J 2 bases short, with 6 bases between. CDR3 coding DNA: TGTGCCAGCAGCCCCGGGGCTGGAAACACCATATATTTT. Protein: CASSPGAGNTIYF.

This rearrangement joins TRBV2 to TRBJ2-5; 8 bases are shared with TRBD1. Germline CDR1 is SNHLY and CDR2 is FYNNEI. The junction had 9 bases not matched to a gene; V was cut back by 7 bases and J by 5 bases. The CDR3 is 14 amino acids. This chain's CDR3 is CASTEGRGLETQYF. As DNA, the CDR3 is TGTGCCAGCACCGAGGGCAGGGGGCTTGAGACCCAGTACTTC.

This clone was picked up a small number of times. CDR3 nucleotide sequence: TGCGCCAGCAGCTTGGTCCAGGGACTTACTGGAAACACCATATATTTT. This encodes CASSLVQGLTGNTIYF. J is TRBJ1-3 and V is TRBV5-1; D possibly corresponds to TRBD1 (5 bases). Trimming took 0 bases from V and 2 from J, leaving 12 bases between them. The CDR3 extends over 16 amino acids. Germline CDR1 and CDR2: SGHRS and YFSETQ. The variable domain in full, completed from reference TRBV5-1 and TRBJ1-3, reads KAGVTQTPRYLIKTRGQQVTLSCSPISGHRSVSWYQQTPGQGLQFLFEYFSETQRNKGNFPGRFSGRQFSNSRSEMNVSTLELGDSALYLCASSLVQGLTGNTIYFGEGSWLTVV.

This sequence joins TRBV19 and TRBJ1-5; no definite D call. CDR1 LNHDA and CDR2 SQIVND come from the germline V gene (reference sequence). This CDR3 comprises 16 residues. With 3 bases removed from V and 0 bases from J, the gap between germline ends came to 12 bases. The CDR3 region has the DNA TGTGCCAGTAGTATCGGAAGCGGCCGTAGCAATCAGCCCCAGCATTTT. Its translation is CASSIGSGRSNQPQHF.

The chain is built from TRBV9 and TRBJ2-5; TRBD2 agrees at 13 bases. Germline V gene data show CDR1 as SGDLS and CDR2 as YYNGEE. CDR3 length: 16 residues. V lost 4 bases and J lost 0; bases outside the gene matches: 3. The chain's CDR3 is CASSPGLAGNQETQYF. The CDR3 DNA follows: TGTGCCAGCAGCCCGGGACTAGCGGGAAACCAAGAGACCCAGTACTTC.

The chain is built from TRBV11-2 and TRBJ1-5, with D unclear. This CDR3 spans 14 amino acids. Germline values: CDR1 SGHAT, CDR2 FQNNGV. V lost 3 bases and J 5 bases, leaving 11 bases between the germline ends. The CDR3 loop reads CASSFDPRHQPQHF. As DNA, the CDR3 is TGTGCCAGCAGCTTTGACCCGCGGCATCAGCCCCAGCATTTT.

This clone was counted a single time. The chain combines TRBV7-9 with TRBJ1-4; 7 positions match TRBD1. The CDR3 length is 16 residues. V trimming: 5 bases; J trimming: 7 bases; junction bases outside the gene matches: 13. Germline V gives CDR1 SEHNR, CDR2 FQNEAQ (reference sequence). The CDR3 loop is CASSRRGDGRGEKLFF. The DNA of the CDR3 is TGTGCCAGCAGCCGCAGGGGGGACGGCCGGGGTGAAAAACTGTTTTTT.